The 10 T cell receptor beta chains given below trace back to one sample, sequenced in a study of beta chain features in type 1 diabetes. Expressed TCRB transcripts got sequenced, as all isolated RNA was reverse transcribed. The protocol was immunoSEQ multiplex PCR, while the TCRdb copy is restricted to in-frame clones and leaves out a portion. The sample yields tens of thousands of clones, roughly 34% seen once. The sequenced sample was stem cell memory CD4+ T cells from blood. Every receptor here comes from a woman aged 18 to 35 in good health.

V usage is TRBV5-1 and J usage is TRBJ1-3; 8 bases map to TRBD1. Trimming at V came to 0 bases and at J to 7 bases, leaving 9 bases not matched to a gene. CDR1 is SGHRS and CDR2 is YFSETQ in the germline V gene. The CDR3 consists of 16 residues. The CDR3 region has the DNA TGCGCCAGCAGCTTGGCAGGGACAGGATTTGGGAACACCATATATTTT. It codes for CASSLAGTGFGNTIYF.

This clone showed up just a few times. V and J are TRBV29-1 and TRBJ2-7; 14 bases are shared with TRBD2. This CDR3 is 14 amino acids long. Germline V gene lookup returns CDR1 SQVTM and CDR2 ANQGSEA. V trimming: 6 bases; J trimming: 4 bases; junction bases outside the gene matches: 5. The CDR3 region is CSVAGTSGSYEQYF. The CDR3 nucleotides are TGCAGCGTGGCCGGGACTAGCGGGAGTTACGAGCAGTACTTC.

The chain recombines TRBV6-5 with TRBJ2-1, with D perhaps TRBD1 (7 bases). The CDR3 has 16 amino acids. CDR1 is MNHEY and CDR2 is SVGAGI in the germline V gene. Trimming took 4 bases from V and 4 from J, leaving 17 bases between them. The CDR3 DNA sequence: TGTGCCAGCAGTTCGGCCCTGCAGGGGGGATACAATGAGCAGTTCTTC. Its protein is CASSSALQGGYNEQFF.

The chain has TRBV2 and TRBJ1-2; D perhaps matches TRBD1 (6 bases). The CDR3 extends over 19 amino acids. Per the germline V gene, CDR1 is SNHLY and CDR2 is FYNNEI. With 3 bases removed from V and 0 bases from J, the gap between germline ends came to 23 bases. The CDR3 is CASSERGPSGGPTNYGYTF. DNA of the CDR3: TGTGCCAGCAGTGAGCGGGGGCCGTCAGGCGGACCTACTAACTATGGCTACACCTTC.

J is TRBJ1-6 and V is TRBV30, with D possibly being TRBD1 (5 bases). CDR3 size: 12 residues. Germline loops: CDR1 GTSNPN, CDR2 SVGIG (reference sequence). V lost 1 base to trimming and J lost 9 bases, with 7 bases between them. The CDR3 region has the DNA TGTGCCTGGAGTGACGGGGGTTCACCCCTCCACTTT. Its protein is CAWSDGGSPLHF.

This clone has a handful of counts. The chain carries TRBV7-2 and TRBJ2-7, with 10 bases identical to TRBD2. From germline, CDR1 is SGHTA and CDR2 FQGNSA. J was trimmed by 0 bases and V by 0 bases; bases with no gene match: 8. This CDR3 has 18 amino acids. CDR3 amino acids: CASSLAEASGGSSYEQYF. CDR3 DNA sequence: TGTGCCAGCAGCTTAGCTGAGGCTAGCGGGGGATCCTCCTACGAGCAGTACTTC.

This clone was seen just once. The CDR3 spells CASSATSATNTGELFF. CDR3 DNA: TGCGCCAGCAGCGCCACTAGCGCCACGAACACCGGGGAGCTGTTTTTT. V is TRBV5-1 and J is TRBJ2-2; 7 bases agree with TRBD2. The J segment lost 0 bases and the V segment lost 4 bases, leaving 6 bases of the junction unmatched. CDR1 is SGHRS, CDR2 YFSETQ, per germline. CDR3 length: 16 amino acids.

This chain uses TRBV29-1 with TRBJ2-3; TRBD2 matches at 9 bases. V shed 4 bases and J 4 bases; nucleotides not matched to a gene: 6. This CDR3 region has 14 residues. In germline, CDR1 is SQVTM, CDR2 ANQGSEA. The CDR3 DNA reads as TGCAGCGTTGGGGCTAGCGGGATCCCAGATACGCAGTATTTT. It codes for CSVGASGIPDTQYF.

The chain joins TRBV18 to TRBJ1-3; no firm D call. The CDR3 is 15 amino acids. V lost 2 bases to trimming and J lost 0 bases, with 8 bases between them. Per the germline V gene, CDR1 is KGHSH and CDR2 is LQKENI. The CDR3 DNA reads TGTGCCAGCTCACCAGGACTTAGCTCTGGAAACACCATATATTTT. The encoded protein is CASSPGLSSGNTIYF.

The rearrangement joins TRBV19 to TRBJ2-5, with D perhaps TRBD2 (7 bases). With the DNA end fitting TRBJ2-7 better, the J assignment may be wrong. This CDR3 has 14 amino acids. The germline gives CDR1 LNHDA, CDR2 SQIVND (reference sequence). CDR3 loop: CASGQGGGVYEQYF. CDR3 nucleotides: TGTGCCAGTGGCCAGGGAGGGGGAGTCTACGAGCAGTACTTC.